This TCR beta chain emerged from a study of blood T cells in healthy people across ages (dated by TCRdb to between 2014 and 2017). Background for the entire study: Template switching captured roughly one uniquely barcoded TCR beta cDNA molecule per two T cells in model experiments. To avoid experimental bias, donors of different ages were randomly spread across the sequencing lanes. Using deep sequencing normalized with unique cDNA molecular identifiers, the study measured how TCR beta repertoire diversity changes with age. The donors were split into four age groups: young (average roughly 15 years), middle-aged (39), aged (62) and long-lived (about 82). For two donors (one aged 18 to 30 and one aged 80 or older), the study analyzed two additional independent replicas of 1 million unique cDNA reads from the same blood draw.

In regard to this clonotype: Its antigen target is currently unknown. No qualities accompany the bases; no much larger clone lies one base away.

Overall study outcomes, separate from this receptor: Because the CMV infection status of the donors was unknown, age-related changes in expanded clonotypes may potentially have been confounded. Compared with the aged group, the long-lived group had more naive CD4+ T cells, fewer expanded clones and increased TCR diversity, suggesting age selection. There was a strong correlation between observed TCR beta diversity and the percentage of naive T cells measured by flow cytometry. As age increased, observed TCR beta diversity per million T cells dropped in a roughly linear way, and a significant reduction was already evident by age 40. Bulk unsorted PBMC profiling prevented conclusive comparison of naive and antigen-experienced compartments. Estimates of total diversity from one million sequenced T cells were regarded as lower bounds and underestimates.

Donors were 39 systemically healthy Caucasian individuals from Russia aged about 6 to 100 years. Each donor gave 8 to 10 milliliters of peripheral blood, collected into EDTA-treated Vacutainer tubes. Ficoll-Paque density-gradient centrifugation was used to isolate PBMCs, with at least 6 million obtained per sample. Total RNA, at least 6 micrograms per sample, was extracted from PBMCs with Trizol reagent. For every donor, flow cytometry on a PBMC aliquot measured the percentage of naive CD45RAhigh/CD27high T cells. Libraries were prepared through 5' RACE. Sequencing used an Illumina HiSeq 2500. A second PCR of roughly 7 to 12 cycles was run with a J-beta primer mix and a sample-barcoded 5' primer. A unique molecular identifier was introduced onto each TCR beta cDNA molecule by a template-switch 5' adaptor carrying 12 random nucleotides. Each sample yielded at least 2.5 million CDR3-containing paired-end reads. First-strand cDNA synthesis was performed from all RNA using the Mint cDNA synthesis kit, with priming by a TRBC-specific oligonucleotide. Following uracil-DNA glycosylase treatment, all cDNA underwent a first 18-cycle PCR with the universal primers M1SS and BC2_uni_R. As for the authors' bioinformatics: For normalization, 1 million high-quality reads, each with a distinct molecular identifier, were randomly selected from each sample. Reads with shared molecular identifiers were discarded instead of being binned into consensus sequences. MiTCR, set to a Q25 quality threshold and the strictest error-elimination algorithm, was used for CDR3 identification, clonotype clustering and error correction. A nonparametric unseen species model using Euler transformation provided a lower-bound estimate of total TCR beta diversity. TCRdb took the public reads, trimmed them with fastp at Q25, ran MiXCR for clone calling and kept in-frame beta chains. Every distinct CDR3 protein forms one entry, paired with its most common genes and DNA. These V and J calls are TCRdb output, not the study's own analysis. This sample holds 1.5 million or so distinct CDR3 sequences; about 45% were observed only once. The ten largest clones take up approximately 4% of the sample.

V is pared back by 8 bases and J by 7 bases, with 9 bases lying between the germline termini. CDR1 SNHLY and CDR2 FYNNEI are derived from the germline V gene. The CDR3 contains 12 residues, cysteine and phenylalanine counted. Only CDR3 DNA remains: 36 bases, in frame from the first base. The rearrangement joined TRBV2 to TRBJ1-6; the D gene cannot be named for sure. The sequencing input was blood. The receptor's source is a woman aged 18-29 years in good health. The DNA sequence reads TGTGCCAGCCGGCTCCTAAATTCACCCCTCCACTTT. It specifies CASRLLNSPLHF.